The clone carrying this T cell receptor beta chain is a singleton in its sample. Clones were read by immunoSEQ multiplex PCR, and TCRdb kept only the in-frame ones, dropping some. The sample has 90,000 to 110,000 clones; about 85% are singletons. This sample is part of a study of identifying expanded T cells in peripheral blood. V was trimmed by 4 bases and J by 1 base, leaving 17 bases between them. CDR1 is SGDLS and CDR2 is YYNGEE in the germline V gene. The length of the CDR3 is 16 residues. The source material was blood. The chain uses TRBV9 and TRBJ1-1, with D tentatively TRBD1 (6 bases). The sequence came from a person aged 18 to 70 in good health. This CDR3 reads CASSPLEGGRNTEAFF. CDR3 nucleotides: TGTGCCAGCAGCCCACTTGAGGGGGGGCGGAACACTGAAGCTTTCTTT.